The entry below gives a single T cell receptor beta chain sequence along with its context. This clone's antigen is unknown. There are no base qualities to consult, and no much larger clone falls within one base. The library was generated by the immunoSEQ multiplex PCR assay. The immuneACCESS repertoire file appears here via TCRdb, limited to in-frame rearrangements. These files lack a portion of the clones; in checked studies, under half of the deficit traces to unresolved V genes, and the cause of the others is not known. The sample table shows over 40,000 clones, and 90% are seen once. The top ten constitute about 4.7% of the sample. Its CDR3 holds 14 amino acids, cysteine through phenylalanine. Only the CDR3 region is kept as DNA, spanning 42 bases read in frame from base 1. The CDR1 and CDR2 encoded by the germline V gene are MNHEY and SVGAGI. V is cut back by 6 bases and J by 8 bases, with 7 bases in the junction unmatched.

The sample comes from a study of T cell changes during pregnancy in multiple sclerosis (dated by TCRdb to the late 2010s). About the investigation overall: The study looked at changes in the T cell repertoire across pregnancy in women with multiple sclerosis.

The origin of this receptor is a female donor in good health, enrolled as a control in a pregnancy study. This sample comprised peripheral blood, obtained in the second trimester of pregnancy. The rearrangement combines TRBV6-5 with TRBJ1-4, and TRBD1 matches 9 of the central bases. The CDR3 region has the sequence CASSLGTGSEKLFF. The bases read TGTGCCAGCAGCCTAGGGACAGGGAGCGAAAAACTGTTTTTT.